What follows are 27 T cell receptor beta chains derived from one specimen sequenced in a study of T cell repertoires and HLA-DP antigens. Profiled with immunoSEQ multiplex PCR; TCRdb holds only in-frame clones, not every one. This sample has over 100,000 clones, with 80% to 95% found just once. Their antigens remain unidentified. The sample consisted of CD4+ T cells from PBMCs. The origin of the receptors is a woman under 30 in good health and CMV-seronegative.

CDR3 amino acids: CASSAGHYGYTF. The CDR3 coding sequence is TGTGCCAGCAGTGCCGGACATTATGGCTACACCTTC. V gene TRBV6-1 combines with J gene TRBJ1-2; the D gene is possibly TRBD1 (5 bases). The CDR3 is 12 amino acids. Germline V CDR1 and CDR2: MNHNS, SASEGT. The germline V and J ends were trimmed by 4 bases and 5 bases, with 8 bases remaining between them.

V usage is TRBV5-4 and J usage is TRBJ2-3; 8 nucleotides match TRBD2. This CDR3 region has 13 residues. Germline V gene data show CDR1 as SGHNT and CDR2 as YYREEE (reference sequence). The trim removed 4 bases at V and 11 bases at J, leaving 9 bases unmatched. The CDR3 bases are TGTGCCAGCAGCCTCGATAGCGGGATGAGGCAGTATTTT. This codes for CASSLDSGMRQYF.

The chain carries TRBV15 and TRBJ2-7; the D gene is possibly TRBD1 (6 bases). Trimming took off 4 bases at V and 0 bases at J, with 28 bases between the two ends. This CDR3 is built from 20 residues. Germline CDR1 and CDR2: LNHNV and YYDKDF (reference sequence). The chain's CDR3 is CATSTRDPGDRLGFSYEQYF. CDR3 in DNA: TGTGCCACCAGCACCCGGGACCCAGGGGACCGATTAGGATTCTCCTACGAGCAGTACTTC.

The chain joins TRBV19 to TRBJ1-5; TRBD1 agrees at 7 bases. Germline loops: CDR1 LNHDA, CDR2 SQIVND (reference sequence). Trimming took 3 bases from V and 7 from J; bases not matched to a gene: 6. The CDR3 runs to 14 residues. CDR3 bases: TGTGCCAGTAGTATTGACAGGGCCGGCCAGCCCCAGCATTTT. Protein sequence: CASSIDRAGQPQHF.

This chain uses TRBV10-3 with TRBJ2-2; maybe TRBD2 (5 bases). V gave up 0 bases and J gave up 6 bases, with 8 bases separating them. Germline V gives CDR1 ENHRY, CDR2 SYGVKD. The length of the CDR3 is 14 residues. CDR3 amino acids: CAISESGSAGELFF. The CDR3 DNA is TGTGCCATCAGTGAGTCGGGTAGCGCCGGGGAGCTGTTTTTT.

The chain links TRBV28 to TRBJ2-3, with TRBD2 matching 9 bases. The length of the CDR3 is 14 residues. Trimming cost V 8 bases and J 5 bases; bases outside gene matches: 8. Germline CDR1 and CDR2: MDHEN and SYDVKM. The DNA for the CDR3 is TGTGCCAGCCGCGGGAGGGGGTTTATAGATACGCAGTATTTT. It yields the protein CASRGRGFIDTQYF.

The rearrangement joins TRBV7-2 to TRBJ2-2, with D perhaps matching TRBD2 (6 bases). Germline CDR1 and CDR2: SGHTA and FQGNSA. V lost 1 base to trimming and J lost 6 bases, with 12 bases between them. There are 15 residues in the CDR3. This CDR3 is CASSLVTRVSGELFF. The CDR3 nucleotides read TGTGCCAGCAGCTTAGTGACTAGAGTTTCCGGGGAGCTGTTTTTT. Variable domain in full (rest from reference TRBV7-2 and TRBJ2-2): GAGVSQSPSNKVTEKGKDVELRCDPISGHTALYWYRQSLGQGLEFLIYFQGNSAPDKSGLPSDRFSAERTGGSVSTLTIQRTQQEDSAVYLCASSLVTRVSGELFFGEGSRLTVL.

This rearrangement joins TRBV9 to TRBJ1-4; no reliable D call. V lost 0 bases, J lost 3 bases, and 9 bases lay in between. The CDR3 is 15 residues long. CDR1 is SGDLS and CDR2 is YYNGEE in the germline V gene. CDR3 coding DNA: TGTGCCAGCAGCGTAGGGGGAGGGTCTAATGAAAAACTGTTTTTT. It codes for CASSVGGGSNEKLFF.

This sequence joins TRBV28 and TRBJ1-1, with 7 bases identical to TRBD1. The CDR3 has 12 amino acids. The V and J ends lost 10 bases and 5 bases, in that order; junction bases with no gene match: 7. Germline V lookup: CDR1 MDHEN, CDR2 SYDVKM. CDR3: CATRQGRTEAFF. In DNA, the CDR3 is TGTGCCACAAGACAGGGTAGAACTGAAGCTTTCTTT.

CDR3 sequence reads: CASSFPISGSGRADTQYF. The CDR3 nucleotides are TGTGCCAGCAGCTTTCCCATCAGCGGTAGCGGGAGGGCAGATACGCAGTATTTT. This chain joins TRBV11-2 and TRBJ2-3, with 11 bases matching TRBD2. The germline V gene encodes CDR1 SGHAT and CDR2 FQNNGV. V lost 3 bases and J lost 4; bases outside the gene matches: 12. CDR3 length: 18 amino acids.

V is TRBV19 and J is TRBJ2-6; tentative D call: TRBD2 (5 bases). Trimming took 3 bases from V and 0 from J, leaving 9 bases between them. This CDR3 has 16 amino acids. CDR1 LNHDA and CDR2 SQIVND come from the germline V gene (reference sequence). The CDR3 DNA reads as TGTGCCAGTAGTATCCTCGGGAACTCTGGGGCCAACGTCCTGACTTTC. As protein: CASSILGNSGANVLTF.

The rearrangement joins TRBV18 to TRBJ2-3, with D unresolved. The CDR3 runs to 12 residues. V lost 3 bases to trimming and J lost 6 bases, with 7 bases between them. Germline V gene lookup returns CDR1 KGHSH and CDR2 LQKENI. DNA of the CDR3: TGTGCCAGCTCACCTCTCGGGGATACGCAGTATTTT. It translates to CASSPLGDTQYF.

Remarks on this clone: Since the CDR3 does not end with the conserved phenylalanine or tryptophan, this likely comes from a read error. The DNA is left out, because the CDR3 cannot be placed on it with certainty; the CDR3 is given as TCRdb lists it. This chain links TRBV28 with TRBJ1-2; whether TRBD1, the table's D call, matches the DNA was not checked. The CDR3 sequence runs 13 residues, both termini included. Germline V gives CDR1 MDHEN, CDR2 SYDVKM. CDR3 sequence reads: CASSLRGQGTALS.

The chain links TRBV6-6 to TRBJ2-7; D is perhaps TRBD2 (7 bases). Germline V gene sequence: CDR1 MNHNY, CDR2 SVGAGI (reference sequence). This CDR3 spans 14 amino acids. The V end lost 2 bases, the J end lost 5 bases, and 13 bases lay between the germline ends. The DNA of the CDR3 is TGTGCCAGCAGTTACGCGGGGGCAGTGAACGAGCAGTACGTC. This translates into CASSYAGAVNEQYV.

The CDR3 sequence: CASSLARGTLLYGYTF. The CDR3 bases are TGCGCCAGCAGCTTGGCCAGGGGGACCCTCCTCTATGGCTACACCTTC. The rearrangement uses TRBV5-1 and TRBJ1-2, with 7 bases that match TRBD1. The CDR3 sequence is 16 residues long. Germline trimming cut 0 bases from V and 4 bases from J; bases unmatched to any gene: 9. Germline V gives CDR1 SGHRS, CDR2 YFSETQ.

The V call is TRBV11-2, the J call TRBJ1-1; D unclear. This CDR3 contains 13 residues. The germline V and J ends were trimmed by 4 bases and 7 bases, with 13 bases remaining between them. In germline, CDR1 is SGHAT, CDR2 FQNNGV. CDR3 amino acids: CASSSLSDDEAFF. CDR3 nucleotide sequence: TGTGCCAGCAGCTCCTTATCTGATGATGAAGCTTTCTTT.

The chain recombines TRBV7-8 with TRBJ2-1; D call uncertain. The CDR3 length is 15 residues. V lost 5 bases and J 0 bases, leaving 11 bases between the germline ends. From germline, CDR1 is SGHVS and CDR2 FQNEAQ. CDR3 DNA sequence: TGTGCCAGCAGCCCGCTAAGAAGCTCCTACAATGAGCAGTTCTTC. It yields the protein CASSPLRSSYNEQFF.

This rearrangement joins TRBV28 to TRBJ2-2; D not certain. The CDR3 is made up of 15 amino acids. V lost 8 bases, J lost 2 bases, and 15 bases lay in between. CDR1 is MDHEN, CDR2 SYDVKM, per germline. This CDR3 reads CASHPMGRNTGELFF. CDR3 DNA sequence: TGTGCCAGCCATCCCATGGGCCGAAACACCGGGGAGCTGTTTTTT.

The J gene is TRBJ2-1, the V gene TRBV6-5; D may be TRBD1 or TRBD2 (5 bases each). Trimming pared 10 bases from V and 7 bases from J, leaving 14 bases between. CDR1 and CDR2 (germline): MNHEY, SVGAGI. This CDR3 has 12 residues. This chain's CDR3 is CATTYWGNEQFF. The CDR3 DNA sequence: TGTGCCACCACGTATTGGGGGAATGAGCAGTTCTTC.

This rearrangement joins TRBV10-3 to TRBJ2-1; tentatively, D is TRBD2 (6 bases). In germline, CDR1 is ENHRY, CDR2 SYGVKD. V was shortened by 4 bases and J by 0 bases, with 13 bases between the two germline ends. The CDR3 length is 16 residues. The CDR3 bases are TGTGCCATCAGTGTTGTGGGGGGTAGCTCCTACAATGAGCAGTTCTTC. The encoded protein is CAISVVGGSSYNEQFF.

The chain uses TRBV7-2 and TRBJ1-2, with no clear D. The CDR3 has 15 residues. Trimming took 0 bases from V and 0 from J, leaving 8 bases between them. The germline gives CDR1 SGHTA, CDR2 FQGNSA. The CDR3 spells CASSLAHGPNYGYTF. The CDR3 coding sequence is TGTGCCAGCAGCTTAGCGCACGGACCTAACTATGGCTACACCTTC.

A single count supports this clone. This chain uses TRBV6-5 with TRBJ1-2; no definite D call. Trimming cost V 3 bases and J 2 bases, with 7 bases left between them. Looked up from germline, CDR1 is MNHEY and CDR2 is SVGAGI. The CDR3 runs 13 residues. The CDR3 DNA sequence: TGTGCCAGCAGTTATGGGCAGAACTATGGCTACACCTTC. Translating gives CASSYGQNYGYTF.

The rearrangement uses TRBV6-5 and TRBJ2-1; the match to TRBD2 covers 10 bases. Germline V lookup: CDR1 MNHEY, CDR2 SVGAGI. With V trimmed by 5 bases and J by 10 bases, 8 bases remained unmatched. CDR3 length: 14 residues. This chain's CDR3 is CASSNLAGEKEQFF. The CDR3 DNA reads TGTGCCAGCAGTAATCTAGCGGGAGAAAAAGAGCAGTTCTTC.

The chain combines TRBV20-1 with TRBJ2-1, with D uncertain. Germline assignment: CDR1 DFQATT and CDR2 SNEGSKA (reference sequence). Between the trimmed V and J ends, which lost 2 bases and 5 bases, there was a span of 4 bases. The CDR3 has 11 amino acids. The CDR3 loop reads CSARRDNEQFF. CDR3 sequence (DNA): TGCAGTGCTAGAAGGGACAATGAGCAGTTCTTC.

This chain links TRBV18 with TRBJ1-5; tentatively, D is TRBD1 (5 bases). Germline CDR1 reads KGHSH; CDR2 reads LQKENI. The CDR3 totals 15 residues. Trimming removed 3 bases from V and 0 bases from J, with 9 bases in between. CDR3 loop: CASSPGQASNQPQHF. CDR3 sequence (DNA): TGTGCCAGCTCACCGGGGCAGGCTAGCAATCAGCCCCAGCATTTT. Full variable domain (missing parts from reference TRBV18 and TRBJ1-5): NAGVMQNPRHLVRRRGQEARLRCSPMKGHSHVYWYRQLPEEGLKFMVYLQKENIIDESGMPKERFSAEFPKEGPSILRIQQVVRGDSAAYFCASSPGQASNQPQHFGDGTRLSIL.

This clone came up once. The rearrangement joins TRBV5-4 to TRBJ2-1; TRBD2 agrees at 14 bases. CDR1 SGHNT and CDR2 YYREEE come from the germline V gene (reference sequence). This CDR3 contains 15 residues. J lost 9 bases, V lost 3 bases, and 5 bases had no gene match. The CDR3 region is CASSSPGLAGAEQFF. CDR3 in DNA: TGTGCCAGCAGCTCCCCGGGACTAGCGGGAGCTGAGCAGTTCTTC.

This clone came up once. The chain is built from TRBV30 and TRBJ1-2, with D hard to call. Trimming left V 5 bases short and J 8 bases short, with 15 bases between. Germline loops: CDR1 GTSNPN, CDR2 SVGIG (reference sequence). The CDR3 has 12 residues. The CDR3 region is CAWARAPRGYTF. The DNA for the CDR3 is TGTGCCTGGGCCCGGGCCCCCCGAGGCTACACCTTC.